Sequencing of this TCR beta chain was carried out in a study of blood T cells in healthy people across ages. This clonotype showed up just a few times. Together with a sample-barcoded 5' primer, a J-beta primer mix was included in a second PCR lasting about 6 to 11 cycles. Each CDR3 protein gets one entry after TCRdb re-called the 5' RACE reads with MiXCR. The sample records around 1,800,000 distinct CDR3 sequences, about two fifths being singletons. Sequencing was performed on blood. The clonotype comes from a human donor in good health.

The CDR3 spells CASNPGQGGREQYF. The CDR3 DNA follows: TGTGCCAGCAATCCGGGACAGGGAGGTAGGGAGCAGTACTTC. This sequence joins TRBV6-6 and TRBJ2-5; 9 bases are a match to TRBD1. The CDR3 runs 14 residues. V trimming: 7 bases; J trimming: 11 bases; junction bases outside the gene matches: 14. CDR1 is MNHNY and CDR2 is SVGAGI in the germline V gene (reference sequence).